Reported below is one T cell receptor beta chain. The data belong to a study of blood T cell repertoires in COVID-19. Using immunoSEQ multiplex PCR, the repertoire was profiled, and TCRdb retains in-frame clones only, with some absent. The repertoire holds about 410,000 clones, with just over 85% as singletons. The germline V gene has CDR1 SGHKS and CDR2 YYEKEE (reference sequence). This CDR3 is built from 14 residues. Trimming shortened V by 0 bases and J by 2 bases, and 8 bases separated the two germline ends. This clonotype was obtained from a woman in her thirties with active or convalescent COVID-19. V is TRBV5-5 and J is TRBJ2-5; no definite D call. The sample was peripheral blood. The CDR3 loop reads CASSLEQTQETQYF. Written as DNA, the CDR3 is TGTGCCAGCAGCTTGGAACAGACACAAGAGACCCAGTACTTC.